The T cell receptor beta chain under discussion was sequenced for a study of blood T cell repertoires in COVID-19 (dated by TCRdb to 2018 to 2020). About the investigation overall: Samples from collaborators originated in the United States, Italy and Spain and spanned both the acute and convalescent phases of COVID-19. Samples came from the ongoing ImmuneRACE study (first 160 participants) plus 1,254 subjects from 6 global collaborators. The material from the prospective study consisted of cDNA or gDNA derived from T cells, B-cell-depleted T cells, or PBMCs. The repertoires were released in a freely available public database meant as a resource for research on the immune response to SARS-CoV-2. Subjects who had been exposed to COVID-19, were actively infected with it, or had recovered from it provided the deeply sampled blood TCRbeta repertoires that made up the dataset. Where HLA class I and class II types were available, the types were taken from metadata supplied by the sample provider, not from assay-based typing. Nearly every sample came with metadata listing a de-identified subject ID, COVID-19 status, age in years and sex. Broader findings and caveats from the paper: The quantity of clinical and demographic metadata differed by source and by participant and was supplied without curation.

Whole blood was collected in K2EDTA tubes by collaborating institutions according to the institutions' own protocols. For TCRbeta analysis, collaborators shipped samples in one of three forms: frozen whole blood, isolated PBMCs, or DNA extracted from either of those sample types. Its CDR3 holds 13 amino acids, cysteine through phenylalanine. The kept DNA is CDR3 alone, 39 bases in frame from the first base. The germline V gene (reference sequence) supplies CDR1 LGHDT and CDR2 YNNKEL. The germline ends are 14 bases apart after V is trimmed by 8 bases and J by 6 bases. Concerning this clone: What this receptor recognizes is not known. Per-nucleotide qualities are absent, and no much larger clonotype sits a single base away.

TCRbeta CDR3 regions were amplified from genomic DNA using the immunoSEQ Assay, a bias-controlled multiplex PCR. The authors processed their data as follows. The number of nucleated cells in each sample was estimated by amplification of reference gene primers within the assay. To quantify the absolute abundance of each unique TCRbeta CDR3 rearrangement, sequence reads were collapsed and filtered. For each sample, productive Simpson clonality was calculated as the square root of Simpson's diversity index over productive rearrangements. TCRdb re-hosts the immuneACCESS table, in-frame sequences only. Its copies lack some clones; in the studies checked, an unresolved V gene accounts for under half of them, and the cause for the rest is not known. Clone size and V and J calls were adopted from that table, with D and trimming inferred from the DNA. Recorded for this sample are roughly 230,000 clones; 88% of them occurred a single time. The ten biggest clones cover about 1.8% of the sample.

The chain employs TRBV3-1 (or the pseudogene TRBV3-2) and TRBJ1-3; the D gene lacks a confident call. The specimen was peripheral blood. The receptor's source is a man between 65 and 85 years old with acute or convalescent COVID-19. The DNA is as follows: TGTGCCAGCGCCGGATGGGAGGTAAACACCATATATTTT. Translated, it reads CASAGWEVNTIYF.